This T cell receptor beta chain was identified during a study of shared T cell receptors in the human thymus. This table comes from immunoSEQ multiplex PCR, and its TCRdb copy is limited to in-frame clones, with some not included. This table holds some 720,000 clones, around 87% found once. Germline loops: CDR1 DFQATT, CDR2 SNEGSKA (reference sequence). Trimming pared 5 bases from V and 4 bases from J, leaving 6 bases between. The length of the CDR3 is 11 residues. These same records also appear under a second study, on human thymus T cells. From that paper: Thymus pieces cut out during corrective heart surgery were the tissue that was used. Thymic and blood repertoires appeared to carry a bias in their V and J gene usage.

V and J are TRBV20-1 and TRBJ2-1; D is unclear. This receptor was obtained from a boy under two years old with a congenital heart defect. Sequencing used thymocytes. The CDR3 protein is CSALKYNEQFF. The CDR3 DNA follows: TGCAGTGCTCTAAAATACAATGAGCAGTTCTTC.